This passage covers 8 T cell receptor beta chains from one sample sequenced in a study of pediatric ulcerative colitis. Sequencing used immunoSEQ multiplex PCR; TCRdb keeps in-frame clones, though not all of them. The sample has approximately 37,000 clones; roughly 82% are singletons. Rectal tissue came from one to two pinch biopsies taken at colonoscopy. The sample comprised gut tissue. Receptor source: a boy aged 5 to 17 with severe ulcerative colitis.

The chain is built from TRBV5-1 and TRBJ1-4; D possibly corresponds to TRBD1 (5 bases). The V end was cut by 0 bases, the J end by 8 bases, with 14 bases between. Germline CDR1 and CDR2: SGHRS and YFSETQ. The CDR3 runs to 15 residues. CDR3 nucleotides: TGCGCCAGCAGCTTGGGAGGGGTAAAAGGCGAAAAACTGTTTTTT. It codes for CASSLGGVKGEKLFF.

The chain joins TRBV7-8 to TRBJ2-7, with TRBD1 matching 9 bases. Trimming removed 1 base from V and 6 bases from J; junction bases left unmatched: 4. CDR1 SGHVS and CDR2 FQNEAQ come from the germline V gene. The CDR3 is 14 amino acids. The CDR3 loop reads CASSLVGTGTEQYF. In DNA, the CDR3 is TGTGCCAGCAGCTTAGTGGGGACAGGGACCGAGCAGTACTTC.

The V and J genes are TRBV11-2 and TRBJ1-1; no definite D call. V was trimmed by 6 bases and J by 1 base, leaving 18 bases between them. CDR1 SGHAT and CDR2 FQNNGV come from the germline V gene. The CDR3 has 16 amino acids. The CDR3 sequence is CASSSATFASNTEAFF. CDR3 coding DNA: TGTGCCAGCAGTTCCGCGACTTTCGCTTCGAACACTGAAGCTTTCTTT. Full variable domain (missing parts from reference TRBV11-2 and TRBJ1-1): EAGVAQSPRYKIIEKRQSVAFWCNPISGHATLYWYQQILGQGPKLLIQFQNNGVVDDSQLPKDRFSAERLKGVDSTLKIQPAKLEDSAVYLCASSSATFASNTEAFFGQGTRLTVV.

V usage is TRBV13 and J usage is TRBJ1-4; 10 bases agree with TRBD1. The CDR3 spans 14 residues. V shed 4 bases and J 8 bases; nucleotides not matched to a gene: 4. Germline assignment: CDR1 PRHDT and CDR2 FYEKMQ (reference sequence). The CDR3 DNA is TGTGCCAGCAGCTCGACAGGGGGCGGCGAAAAACTGTTTTTT. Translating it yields CASSSTGGGEKLFF.

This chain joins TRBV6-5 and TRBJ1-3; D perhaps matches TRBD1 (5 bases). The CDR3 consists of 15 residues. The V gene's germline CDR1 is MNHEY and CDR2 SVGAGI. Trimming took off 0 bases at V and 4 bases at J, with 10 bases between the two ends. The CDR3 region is CASSYSTRGGNTIYF. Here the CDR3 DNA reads TGTGCCAGCAGTTACTCGACAAGGGGCGGAAACACCATATATTTT.

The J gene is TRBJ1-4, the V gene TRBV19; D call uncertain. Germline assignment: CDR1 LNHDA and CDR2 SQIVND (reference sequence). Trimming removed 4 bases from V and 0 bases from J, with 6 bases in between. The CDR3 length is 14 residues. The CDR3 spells CASSTEATNEKLFF. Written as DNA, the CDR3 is TGTGCCAGTAGTACAGAAGCAACTAATGAAAAACTGTTTTTT.

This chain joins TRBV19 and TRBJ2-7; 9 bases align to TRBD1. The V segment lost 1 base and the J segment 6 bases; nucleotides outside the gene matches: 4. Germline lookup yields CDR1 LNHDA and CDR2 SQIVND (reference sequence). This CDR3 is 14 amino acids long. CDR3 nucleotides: TGTGCCAGTAGTATAGGGACAGGGGATTGCGAGCAGTACTTC. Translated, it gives CASSIGTGDCEQYF.

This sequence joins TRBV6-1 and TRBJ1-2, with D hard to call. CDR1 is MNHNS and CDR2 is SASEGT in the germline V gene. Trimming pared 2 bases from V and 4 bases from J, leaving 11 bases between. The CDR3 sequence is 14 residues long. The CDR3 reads CASSEIGSPYGYTF. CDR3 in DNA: TGTGCCAGCAGTGAAATTGGGTCCCCCTATGGCTACACCTTC.